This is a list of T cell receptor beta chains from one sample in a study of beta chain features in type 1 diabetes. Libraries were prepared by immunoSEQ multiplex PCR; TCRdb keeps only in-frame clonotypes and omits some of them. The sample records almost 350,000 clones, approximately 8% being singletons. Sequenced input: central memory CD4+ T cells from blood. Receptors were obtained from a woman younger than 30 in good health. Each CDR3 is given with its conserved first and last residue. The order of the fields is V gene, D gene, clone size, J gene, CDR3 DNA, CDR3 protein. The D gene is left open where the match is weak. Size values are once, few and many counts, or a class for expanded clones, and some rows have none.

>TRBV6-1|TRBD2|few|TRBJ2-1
TGTGCCAGCACCGAGACTAGCGGGAGTCCAGCGCAGTTCTTC
CASTETSGSPAQFF
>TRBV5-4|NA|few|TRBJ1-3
TGTGCCACCCAGCGAGACAGCTCTGGAAACACCATATATTTT
CATQRDSSGNTIYF
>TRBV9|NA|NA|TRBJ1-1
TGTGCCAGCAGCGTAGCTGGGGGGAACACTGAAGCTTTCTTT
CASSVAGGNTEAFF
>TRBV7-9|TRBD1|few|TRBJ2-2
TGTGCCAGCAGCTTAGTTGGGACAGGGACCACCGGGGAGCTGTTTTTT
CASSLVGTGTTGELFF
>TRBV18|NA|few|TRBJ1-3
TGTGCCAGCTCACCGCAGGATGGAAACACCATATATTTT
CASSPQDGNTIYF
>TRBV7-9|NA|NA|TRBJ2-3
TGTGCCAGCAGCCGGAGAGGGGGAGGGCCTAATTCAGATACGCAGTATTTT
CASSRRGGGPNSDTQYF
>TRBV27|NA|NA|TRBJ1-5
TGTGCCAGCAGTTTAATGGGACGTGGGACTCAGCCCCAGCATTTT
CASSLMGRGTQPQHF
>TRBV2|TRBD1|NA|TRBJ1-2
TGTGCCAGCCCAATCGCAGGGGGCCCAGGCTATGGCTACACCTTC
CASPIAGGPGYGYTF
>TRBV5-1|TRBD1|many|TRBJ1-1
TGCGCCAGCAGCGGGGAACAGGGGTTCGGCACTGAAGCTTTCTTT
CASSGEQGFGTEAFF
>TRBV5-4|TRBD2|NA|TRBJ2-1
TGTGCCAGCAGCTTAACTAGCGGGAATAGGGATGAGCAGTTCTTC
CASSLTSGNRDEQFF
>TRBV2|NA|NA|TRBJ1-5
TGTGCCAGCAGCGACACCCACGGCAATCAGCCCCAGCATTTT
CASSDTHGNQPQHF
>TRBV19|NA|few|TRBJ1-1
TGTGCCAGTAGTATCGCCACCCTGAACACTGAAGCTTTCTTT
CASSIATLNTEAFF
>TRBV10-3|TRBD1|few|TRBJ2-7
TGTGCCATCAGTGATTGGGACAGGGGGCAGGGCGAGCAGTACTTC
CAISDWDRGQGEQYF
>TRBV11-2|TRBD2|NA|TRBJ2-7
TGTGCCAGCAGCTATAGCGGGAGGGCCTACGAGCAGTACTTC
CASSYSGRAYEQYF
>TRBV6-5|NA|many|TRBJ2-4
TGTGCCAGCAGTTCGAAGAAGCGCATTCAGTACTTC
CASSSKKRIQYF
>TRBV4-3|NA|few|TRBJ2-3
TGCGCCAGCAGCGAAGTTTGGAGTGCAGATACGCAGTATTTT
CASSEVWSADTQYF
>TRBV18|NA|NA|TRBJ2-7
TGTGCCAGCAGGTCGCAGGACCACGAGCAGTACTTC
CASRSQDHEQYF
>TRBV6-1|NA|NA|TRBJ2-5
TGTGCCAGCTCCGCGGGGATCCTCGGCCAAGAGACCCAGTACTTC
CASSAGILGQETQYF
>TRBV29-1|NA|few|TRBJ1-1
TGCAGCGCCCCGGAGATTGGGAACACTGAAGCTTTCTTT
CSAPEIGNTEAFF
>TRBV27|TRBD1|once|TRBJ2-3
TGTGCCAGCAGTTTACGACAGGGAACGGCAGATACGCAGTATTTT
CASSLRQGTADTQYF
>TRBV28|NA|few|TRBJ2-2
TGTGCCAGCAGTCTGGGGAACACCGGGGAGCTGTTTTTT
CASSLGNTGELFF
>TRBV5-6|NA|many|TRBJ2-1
TGTGCCAGCAGCAGAGCACTAGCTAGCTCCTACAATGAGCAGTTCTTC
CASSRALASSYNEQFF
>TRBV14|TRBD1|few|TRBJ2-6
TGTGCCAGCAGCCCCCAGGGGGCGAGTGGGGCCAACGTCCTGACTTTC
CASSPQGASGANVLTF
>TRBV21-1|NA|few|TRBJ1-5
NA
CASSKPAFSVGAGNQPQHF
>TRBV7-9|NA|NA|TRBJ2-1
TGTGCCAGCAGCTTTGGGGGGAGCTCCTACAATGAGCAGTTCTTC
CASSFGGSSYNEQFF
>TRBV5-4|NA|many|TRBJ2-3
TGTGCCAGCAGCCGGCAGGGCAGCACAGATACGCAGTATTTT
CASSRQGSTDTQYF